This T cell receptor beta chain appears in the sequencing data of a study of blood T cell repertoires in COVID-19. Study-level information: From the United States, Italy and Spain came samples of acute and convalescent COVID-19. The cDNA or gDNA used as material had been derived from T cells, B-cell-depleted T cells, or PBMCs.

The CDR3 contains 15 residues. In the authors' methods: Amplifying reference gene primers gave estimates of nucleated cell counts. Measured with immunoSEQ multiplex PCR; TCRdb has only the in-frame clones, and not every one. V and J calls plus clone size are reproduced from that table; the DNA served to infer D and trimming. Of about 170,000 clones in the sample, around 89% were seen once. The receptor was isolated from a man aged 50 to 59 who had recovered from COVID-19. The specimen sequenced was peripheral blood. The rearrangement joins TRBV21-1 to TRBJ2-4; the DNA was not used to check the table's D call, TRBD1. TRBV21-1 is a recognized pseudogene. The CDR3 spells CASSRYRGAKNIQYF. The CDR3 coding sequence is TGTGCCAGCAGCAGATACAGGGGAGCCAAAAACATTCAGTACTTC.